This is a list of T cell receptor beta chains from one sample in a study of OX40 agonist ivuxolimab in advanced cancers. The table came from immunoSEQ multiplex PCR; TCRdb's copy has only in-frame clones and leaves some out. The sample yields about 59,000 clones, about 89% seen once. The sequencing used CD4+ or CD8+ T cells sorted from blood, collected in a trial of the OX40 agonist ivuxolimab. These receptors all stem from an adult with an advanced solid tumor such as melanoma, head and neck, liver or kidney cancer. The CDR3 runs from the conserved cysteine through the conserved F or W. D genes are given only for firm matches. Size values are once, few and many counts, or a class for expanded clones, and some rows have none.

j_gene,abundance,d_gene,v_gene,CDR3aa,CDR3nt
TRBJ2-1,.,TRBD2,TRBV19,CASSPRLAVDEQFF,TGTGCCAGTAGTCCCCGGCTAGCGGTCGATGAGCAGTTCTTC
TRBJ2-3,.,TRBD2,TRBV19,CASTSGISTDTQYF,TGTGCCAGCACTAGCGGAATTAGCACAGATACGCAGTATTTT
TRBJ2-7,.,TRBD2,TRBV4-3,CASSQEGLAGGEQYF,TGCGCCAGCAGCCAAGAGGGACTAGCGGGAGGCGAGCAGTACTTC
TRBJ2-3,.,TRBD2,TRBV5-1,CASKPGLATDTQYF,TGCGCCAGCAAACCGGGACTAGCCACAGATACGCAGTATTTT
TRBJ2-1,.,TRBD2,TRBV11-2,CASSLGLAGGGEQFF,TGTGCCAGCAGCTTAGGGCTAGCGGGAGGTGGGGAGCAGTTCTTC
TRBJ1-2,.,TRBD1,TRBV6-1,CASSGTGGFYGYTF,TGTGCCAGTAGCGGGACAGGAGGCTTCTATGGCTACACCTTC
TRBJ1-1,.,.,TRBV29-1,CSVGGAGMVTEAFF,TGCAGCGTTGGGGGGGCGGGGATGGTGACTGAAGCTTTCTTT
TRBJ2-7,.,.,TRBV21-1,CASSTGTGGRYEQYF,TGTGCCAGCAGTACAGGGACAGGGGGCAGGTACGAGCAGTACTTC
TRBJ2-3,.,.,TRBV11-3,CASSYSARTDTQYF,TGTGCCAGCAGCTACTCCGCCAGGACAGATACGCAGTATTTT
TRBJ2-7,.,.,TRBV9,CASSASSGWWSLSYEQYF,TGTGCCAGCAGCGCCTCCTCAGGCTGGTGGAGCCTATCCTACGAGCAGTACTTC
TRBJ1-2,.,TRBD1,TRBV6-5,CASSYSGTGGYGYTF,TGTGCCAGCAGTTACTCCGGGACAGGGGGCTATGGCTACACCTTC
TRBJ1-1,.,TRBD1,TRBV7-3,CASSLTGGNTEAFF,TGTGCCAGCAGCTTGACAGGGGGGAACACTGAAGCTTTCTTT
TRBJ2-1,few,.,TRBV11-2,CASSSSSYNEQFF,TGTGCCAGCAGCTCAAGCTCCTACAATGAGCAGTTCTTC
TRBJ1-2,.,TRBD1,TRBV7-8,CASSSQKTGTLGYGYTF,TGTGCCAGCAGCTCCCAGAAGACAGGGACCCTAGGTTATGGCTACACCTTC
TRBJ2-4,.,.,TRBV6-5,CASSGAIQYF,TGTGCCAGCAGTGGAGCAATTCAGTACTTC
TRBJ2-7,.,.,TRBV10-3,CAISEEGDPTYEQYF,TGTGCCATCAGTGAAGAAGGGGATCCCACCTACGAGCAGTACTTC